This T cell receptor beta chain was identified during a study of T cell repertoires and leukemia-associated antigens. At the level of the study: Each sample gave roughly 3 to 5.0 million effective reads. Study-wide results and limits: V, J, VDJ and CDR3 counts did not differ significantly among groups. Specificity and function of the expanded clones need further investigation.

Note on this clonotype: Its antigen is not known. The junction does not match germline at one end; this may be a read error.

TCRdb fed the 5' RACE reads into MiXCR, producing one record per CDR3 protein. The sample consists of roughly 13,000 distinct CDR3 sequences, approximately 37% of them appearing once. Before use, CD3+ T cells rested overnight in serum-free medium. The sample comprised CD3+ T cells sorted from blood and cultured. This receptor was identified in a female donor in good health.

CDR3 amino acids: CASRESTGGGYGNTF. DNA of the CDR3: TGTGCCAGCAGAGAATCGACAGGGGGCGGTTATGGCAACACCTTC. The chain joins TRBV12-3 or TRBV12-4 to TRBJ1-2, with TRBD1 matching over 10 bases. CDR3 size: 15 residues.